This TCR beta chain stems from a study of tumor-infiltrating lymphocytes in oesophageal squamous cell carcinoma. TCRdb ran MiXCR on the PCR reads and lists one entry per CDR3 protein. The data contain 10,000 to 14,000 distinct CDR3 sequences, about 60% of them singletons. Counting both end residues, the CDR3 totals 16 amino acids. Germline CDR1 reads SGHVS; CDR2 reads FNYEAQ. Details on this clonotype: The conserved phenylalanine or tryptophan normally closing the CDR3 is absent here, so this likely arose from a read error. No DNA is shown, since the ends of the CDR3 on it are uncertain; the CDR3 is the one TCRdb lists.

Material: esophageal tumor tissue. This chain uses TRBV7-6 with TRBJ2-3; TRBD1 reflects the table's D call only, with no check against the DNA. The TCR was taken from a male donor with esophageal squamous cell carcinoma. The CDR3 sequence is CASSLGQGTYEQYFGA.